A selection of T cell receptor beta chains follows, all from one sample in a study of siplizumab effects on memory and regulatory T cells. Data came from immunoSEQ multiplex PCR; TCRdb stores just in-frame clones and leaves some out. The repertoire has approximately 100,000 clones, more than 85% of them found once; the top ten carry approximately 0.6%. The sample comprised Tregs sorted from blood. These receptors were collected from a human donor in good health. The CDR3 runs from the conserved cysteine through the conserved F or W. Each record gives: V gene, clone size, J gene, D gene, CDR3 protein, CDR3 DNA. A D gene is named only where the DNA matches it firmly. Clone size is not always given. Where it is, it says once, few, many or a class for expanded clones.

>TRBV5-6|.|TRBJ2-7|.
CASSPASSNYEQYF
TGTGCCAGCAGCCCAGCTTCATCAAACTACGAGCAGTACTTC
>TRBV5-1|once|TRBJ2-1|.
CASSPDKGSRQFF
TGCGCCAGCAGCCCAGATAAGGGATCTCGGCAGTTCTTC
>TRBV5-1|.|TRBJ1-2|.
CASSLRGIYGYTF
TGCGCCAGCAGCTTAAGGGGGATCTATGGCTACACCTTC
>TRBV15|.|TRBJ2-7|.
CATSLTSGAYEQYF
TGTGCCACCAGCCTAACTTCCGGGGCCTACGAGCAGTACTTC
>TRBV7-9|.|TRBJ2-4|TRBD2
CASSLGAGTSGGARNIQYF
TGTGCCAGCAGCTTAGGTGCCGGGACTAGCGGGGGGGCCAGGAACATTCAGTACTTC
>TRBV12-5|once|TRBJ1-3|.
CASGEQAGSGNTIYF
TGTGCTAGTGGGGAACAGGCAGGCTCTGGAAACACCATATATTTT
>TRBV19|.|TRBJ1-2|.
CASSVLGGYTF
TGTGCCAGTAGTGTCTTGGGTGGCTACACCTTC
>TRBV5-1|.|TRBJ1-3|.
CASSPGGTFNSGNTIYF
TGCGCCAGCAGCCCGGGGGGCACTTTTAACTCTGGAAACACCATATATTTT
>TRBV18|.|TRBJ1-5|.
CASSLPGPVGNQPQHF
TGTGCCAGCTCACTTCCCGGTCCGGTAGGGAATCAGCCCCAGCATTTT
>TRBV7-2|.|TRBJ2-1|TRBD2
CASSPRGGLDEQFF
TGTGCCAGCAGCCCGCGGGGGGGCCTGGATGAGCAGTTCTTC
>TRBV18|.|TRBJ2-7|.
CASSLRTDSYEQYF
TGTGCCAGCTCACTTCGGACAGACTCCTACGAGCAGTACTTC
>TRBV5-1|.|TRBJ1-6|.
CASSLEGTSPLHF
TGCGCCAGCAGCTTGGAAGGTACTTCACCCCTCCACTTT
>TRBV5-4|.|TRBJ2-5|.
CASSLQETQYF
TGTGCCAGCAGCTTGCAGGAGACCCAGTACTTC
>TRBV1|.|TRBJ2-7|.
CTSSWWGSLSSYEQYF
TGCACCAGCAGCTGGTGGGGGTCCCTAAGCTCCTACGAGCAGTACTTC
>TRBV21-1|.|TRBJ1-6|.
CASSKGLQLSCYNSPLHF
TGTGCCAGCAGCAAAGGTCTACAGTTATCTTGCTATAATTCACCCCTCCACTTT
>TRBV7-8|.|TRBJ2-1|TRBD2
CASSPLFGLAGVNEQFF
TGTGCCAGCAGCCCACTATTCGGACTAGCGGGAGTAAATGAGCAGTTCTTC
>TRBV10-3|few|TRBJ2-7|TRBD1
CAISGAGTGHEQYF
TGTGCCATCAGTGGAGCCGGGACAGGGCACGAGCAGTACTTC
>TRBV15|.|TRBJ2-5|.
CATSRDRGTLQETQYF
TGTGCCACCAGCAGAGATCGTGGCACCCTTCAAGAGACCCAGTACTTC
>TRBV9|.|TRBJ2-7|.
CASSVGATSYEQYF
TGTGCCAGCAGCGTAGGGGCTACCTCCTACGAGCAGTACTTC
>TRBV19|.|TRBJ2-2|.
CASSIAAQYTGELFF
TGTGCCAGTAGTATAGCGGCCCAGTACACCGGGGAGCTGTTTTTT
>TRBV18|few|TRBJ1-6|.
CASSPFGRSYNSPLHF
TGTGCCAGCTCACCATTCGGTCGCTCCTATAATTCACCCCTCCACTTT
>TRBV4-1|few|TRBJ1-1|.
CASRTQTGGATEAFF
TGCGCCAGCCGCACGCAAACCGGGGGAGCCACTGAAGCTTTCTTT
>TRBV9|.|TRBJ2-7|.
CASSVEYTTYEQYF
TGTGCCAGCAGCGTAGAGTACACCACCTACGAGCAGTACTTC
>TRBV10-3|.|TRBJ1-5|.
CAISASNQPQHF
TGTGCCATCAGTGCTTCCAATCAGCCCCAGCATTTT
>TRBV7-3|.|TRBJ2-1|.
CASSLGLVAYNEQFF
TGTGCCAGCAGCTTGGGACTCGTGGCTTACAATGAGCAGTTCTTC
>TRBV30|.|TRBJ2-7|.
CAWSKRLGEQYF
TGTGCCTGGAGTAAAAGGCTCGGGGAGCAGTACTTC
>TRBV27|.|TRBJ2-4|.
CASSPDYENIQYF
TGTGCCAGCAGTCCAGATTACGAAAACATTCAGTACTTC
>TRBV5-4|once|TRBJ2-3|.
CASSLGGDRTDTQYF
TGTGCCAGCAGCTTAGGCGGGGATAGGACAGATACGCAGTATTTT
>TRBV6-1|.|TRBJ2-7|.
CASTVLTNPLYEQYF
TGTGCCAGCACCGTTCTGACCAACCCTCTCTACGAGCAGTACTTC
>TRBV19|.|TRBJ1-1|.
CASSIGGAGTEAFF
TGTGCCAGTAGTATAGGGGGAGCGGGGACTGAAGCTTTCTTT
>TRBV6-5|many|TRBJ1-2|TRBD1
CASSTPGQGSYGYTF
TGTGCCAGCAGTACCCCGGGACAGGGAAGCTATGGCTACACCTTC
>TRBV5-4|.|TRBJ1-1|TRBD1
CASSPTGGYTEAFF
TGTGCCAGCAGCCCGACAGGGGGCTACACTGAAGCTTTCTTT
>TRBV2|.|TRBJ2-2|TRBD2
CASSVTSGTGELFF
TGTGCCAGCAGCGTGACTAGCGGCACCGGGGAGCTGTTTTTT
>TRBV5-1|.|TRBJ2-5|TRBD2
CASRGLAGETQYF
TGCGCCAGCAGGGGACTAGCGGGAGAGACCCAGTACTTC
>TRBV5-5|.|TRBJ1-1|TRBD1
CASSSWTGEAFF
TGTGCCAGCAGTTCTTGGACAGGAGAAGCTTTCTTT